This T cell receptor (beta chain) was observed in a study of cytomegalovirus exposure and HLA in healthy donors (dated by TCRdb to about 2017). Regarding the study in general: According to a later analysis, the 120 or so validation repertoires were produced on the same platform as the approximately 620 repertoires of the first cohort. The study aimed to test whether cataloging public T cell receptors could reveal signatures of past pathogen exposure. To predict cytomegalovirus infection status, the study combined high-throughput TCR immunosequencing, statistical association of individual TCRs with disease status, and machine learning. In addition to the first cohort of 666 subjects, a separate validation cohort of 120 different subjects was used. Overall study results and their limits: A total of fewer than 200 TCR beta chains were listed by the study as associated with cytomegalovirus. Most TCR sequences were observed very rarely across donors, whereas some public TCRs were present in many individuals. The classifier was reported to diagnose cytomegalovirus status with high specificity and sensitivity in both the original cohort and the validation cohort. A later analysis had no HLA typing for the validation cohort, so co-occurrence there was scored across all 110 or so repertoires. The authors suggested that the approach could potentially be extended to other disease states and immunological phenotypes. Of the cluster scores, 94% were above 0 in a later analysis, which found that TCRs clustered in the first cohort also tended to co-occur in the approximately 110 validation repertoires. A few of the identified cytomegalovirus-associated TCR beta chains were confirmed in vitro to be specific for cytomegalovirus antigens.

A remark on this clone: Its recognized antigen is unknown. Base-call qualities are not available, and no considerably larger clone is one nucleotide away.

The method behind the library was the immunoSEQ multiplex PCR assay. The study's own analysis went as follows. A statistical classification framework was built to diagnose cytomegalovirus status from the catalog of TCR beta chain sequences. The source is immuneACCESS, and TCRdb retained only in-frame sequences with V and J called. Part of the clones is not carried over; for the studies checked, unresolved V genes explain less than half of this, and the remainder is unexplained. That table furnishes V, J and clone size, whereas the DNA furnished D and trimming. The sample records 140,000 to 150,000 clones, 87% of which are singletons. Of the sample, 3.5% to 5% is held by the ten largest clones. Donors formed part of the validation cohort, which comprised 95 to 150 subjects and was distinct from the first cohort of 666 subjects. The junction carries 13 bases between V and J, which are trimmed by 5 bases and 0 bases respectively. Based on the germline V gene (reference sequence), the CDR1 and CDR2 sequences are SEHNR and FQNEAQ. The cysteine opens and the phenylalanine closes a CDR3 of 15 amino acids. Only the CDR3 region is kept as DNA, spanning 45 bases read in frame from base 1.

The source material was PBMCs. This TCR was sampled from a young man in good health and CMV-seropositive. This chain is built from TRBV7-9 and TRBJ1-1; perhaps TRBD1 is the D gene, with 5 bases matching. The CDR3 protein sequence reads: CASSPEGTVNTEAFF. The sequenced DNA is TGTGCCAGCAGCCCGGAGGGGACGGTGAACACTGAAGCTTTCTTT.